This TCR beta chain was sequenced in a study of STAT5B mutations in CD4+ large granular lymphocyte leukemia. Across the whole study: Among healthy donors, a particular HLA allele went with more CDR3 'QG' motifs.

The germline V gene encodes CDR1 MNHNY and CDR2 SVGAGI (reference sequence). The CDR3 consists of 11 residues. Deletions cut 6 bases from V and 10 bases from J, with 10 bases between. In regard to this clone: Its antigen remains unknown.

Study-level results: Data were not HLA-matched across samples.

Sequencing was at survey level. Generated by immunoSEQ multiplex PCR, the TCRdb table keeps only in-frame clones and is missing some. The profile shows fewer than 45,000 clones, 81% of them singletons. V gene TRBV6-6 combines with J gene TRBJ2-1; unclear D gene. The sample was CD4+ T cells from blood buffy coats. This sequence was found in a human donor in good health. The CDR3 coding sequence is TGTGCCAGCAGCCCTCGCCTAGAGCAGTTCTTC. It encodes CASSPRLEQFF.